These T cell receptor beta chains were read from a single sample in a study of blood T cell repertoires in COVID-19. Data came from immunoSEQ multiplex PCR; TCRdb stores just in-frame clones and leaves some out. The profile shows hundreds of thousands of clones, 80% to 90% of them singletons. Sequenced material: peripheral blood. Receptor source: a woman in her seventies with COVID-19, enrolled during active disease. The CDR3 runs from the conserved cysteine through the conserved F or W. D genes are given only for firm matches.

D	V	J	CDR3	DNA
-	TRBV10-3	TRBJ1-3	CAISEFPDRSGNTIYF	TGTGCCATCAGTGAATTCCCAGATCGCTCTGGAAACACCATATATTTT
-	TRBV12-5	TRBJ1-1	CASGLVQGWTDTEAFF	TGTGCTAGTGGTTTGGTACAAGGGTGGACAGACACTGAAGCTTTCTTT
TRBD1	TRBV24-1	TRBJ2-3	CATSLSGTGDTDTQYF	TGTGCCACCAGTTTATCCGGGACAGGGGACACAGATACGCAGTATTTT
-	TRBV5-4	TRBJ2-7	CASSLGADPSYEQYF	TGTGCCAGCAGCTTGGGAGCGGACCCGTCCTACGAGCAGTACTTC
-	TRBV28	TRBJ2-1	CASTNQRGEQFF	TGTGCCAGCACCAACCAAAGGGGTGAGCAGTTCTTC
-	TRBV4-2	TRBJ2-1	CASSAEGDSYNEQFF	TGTGCCAGCAGCGCAGAGGGGGACTCCTACAATGAGCAGTTCTTC
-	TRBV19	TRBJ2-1	CASRTPGTPNYNEQFF	TGTGCCAGTAGGACCCCCGGGACTCCCAACTACAATGAGCAGTTCTTC
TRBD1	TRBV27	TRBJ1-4	CASSPWTGREKLFF	TGTGCCAGCAGTCCGTGGACAGGGAGAGAAAAACTGTTTTTT
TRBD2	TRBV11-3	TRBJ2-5	CASSLTSGGASWETQYF	TGTGCCAGCAGCCTGACTAGCGGGGGCGCTTCTTGGGAGACCCAGTACTTC
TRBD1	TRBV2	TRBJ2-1	CASLTGDNEQFF	TGTGCCAGCTTGACAGGGGACAATGAGCAGTTCTTC
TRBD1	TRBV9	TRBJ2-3	CASSVEPGGLTDTQYF	TGTGCCAGCAGCGTAGAACCAGGGGGATTAACAGATACGCAGTATTTT